Ten or more counts support the clone carrying this T cell receptor (beta chain). The antigen remains unidentified. The data are from a study of prognosis after radiotherapy for stage I lung cancer. Study in general: Ages of the roughly twelve men and roughly 6 women ranged roughly 53 to 85 years, median about 70. Study-wide findings and caveats: Lower Shannon entropy after stereotactic body radiation therapy was observed in patients who went on to develop distant metastases. Compared with a median of around 10,000 beforehand, unique TCR clone counts dropped to roughly 7,400 after stereotactic body radiation therapy.

The CDR3 consists of 15 residues. The V end was cut by 7 bases, the J end by 0 bases, with 15 bases between. CDR1 MNHEY and CDR2 SVGEGT come from the germline V gene. Genomic DNA provided the template from which TCR beta CDR3 was amplified by two-round multiplex PCR. Primers (each specific to one TRBV or TRBJ gene) were used in first-round PCR. MiXCR, applied by TCRdb to the multiplex PCR reads, yields one record per CDR3 protein. Found here are roughly 15,000 distinct CDR3 sequences, about 17% of them singletons; the top ten hold 38%. Peripheral blood, in approximately 6.4-milliliter volumes, was drawn at each of two time points.

Specimen: PBMCs, collected before or after stereotactic body radiation therapy (not recorded which). This chain joins TRBV6-2 or TRBV6-3 and TRBJ2-5; D possibly corresponds to TRBD1 (6 bases). The TCR sequence derives from a donor aged 50 or older with non-small cell lung cancer. In DNA form, the CDR3 reads TGTGCCAGCACCAAAGGTCAGGGGAACCAAGAGACCCAGTACTTC. This encodes CASTKGQGNQETQYF.